Presented here are 23 T cell receptor beta chains from one specimen sequenced in a study of blood T cell repertoires in COVID-19. Method: immunoSEQ multiplex PCR; TCRdb's copy keeps in-frame clones and lacks some. The sample has about 530,000 clones; 85% to 90% are singletons. The sequenced sample was peripheral blood. The receptors derive from a woman in her forties or fifties with COVID-19, enrolled during active disease.

The CDR3 reads CASSLSRDSPLHF. In DNA form, the CDR3 reads TGTGCCAGCAGCTTATCGAGGGATTCACCCCTCCACTTT. The J gene is TRBJ1-6, the V gene TRBV7-9; D is uncertain. The CDR3 totals 13 residues. Germline CDR1 and CDR2: SEHNR and FQNEAQ (reference sequence). The V end was cut by 2 bases, the J end by 8 bases, with 7 bases between.

The chain has TRBV28 and TRBJ1-4; possibly TRBD1 for D (5 bases). V lost 3 bases and J lost 7, with 12 bases in between. CDR3 length equals 14 residues. Germline-derived CDR1 and CDR2 are MDHEN and SYDVKM. For the CDR3, the DNA is TGTGCCAGCAGTTTCTCAGGGTTCGGTGAAAAACTGTTTTTT. Encoded protein: CASSFSGFGEKLFF.

The rearrangement uses TRBV24-1 and TRBJ1-2; perhaps TRBD1 as D (5 bases). Germline CDR1 is KGHDR and CDR2 is SFDVKD. The V and J ends lost 11 bases and 3 bases respectively, with 15 bases between them. This CDR3 has 13 amino acids. The DNA of the CDR3 is TGTGCCAAAGGCAGGGCCTTGGACTATGGCTACACCTTC. Residues: CAKGRALDYGYTF.

With regard to this clone: The sample has other DNA sequences that encode this CDR3 too. This chain links TRBV19 with TRBJ2-7, with 7 positions matching TRBD1. The CDR3 contains 14 residues. Trimming took 5 bases from V and 1 from J; bases not matched to a gene: 5. Germline CDR1 LNHDA, CDR2 SQIVND (reference sequence). The CDR3 DNA reads TGTGCCAGTAGTCCCCGACAGGGATCCTACGAGCAGTACTTC. It codes for CASSPRQGSYEQYF.

The chain recombines TRBV24-1 with TRBJ1-2, with 7 bases aligning to TRBD1. Germline V gene sequence: CDR1 KGHDR, CDR2 SFDVKD. J gave up 2 bases and V 3 bases, and 5 bases lay outside the gene matches. This CDR3 has 15 residues. In nucleotides, the CDR3 is TGTGCCACCAGTGATGGACAGGATCCAAACTATGGCTACACCTTC. Translation: CATSDGQDPNYGYTF.

This chain connects TRBV9 to TRBJ1-2, with 12 positions matching TRBD1. V was clipped by 4 bases and J by 1 base; unmatched bases: 17. The CDR3 is made up of 20 amino acids. The germline V gene encodes CDR1 SGDLS and CDR2 YYNGEE. This chain's CDR3 is CASSSSREGQGAQINYGYTF. DNA for the CDR3: TGTGCCAGCAGCTCCTCCCGGGAGGGACAGGGGGCCCAGATTAACTATGGCTACACCTTC.

The chain employs TRBV19 and TRBJ1-2; 8 bases are a match to TRBD1. J was trimmed by 3 bases and V by 6 bases; bases with no gene match: 6. CDR1 is LNHDA and CDR2 is SQIVND in the germline V gene (reference sequence). This CDR3 is built from 14 residues. Here the CDR3 DNA reads TGTGCCAGTAGATTTACAGGGGGAGACTATGGCTACACCTTC. Residues: CASRFTGGDYGYTF.

V gene TRBV7-7 combines with J gene TRBJ2-1; weak D call: TRBD2 (7 bases). The germline V and J ends were trimmed by 4 bases and 5 bases, with 9 bases remaining between them. CDR1 and CDR2 from the germline V gene are SSHAT and FNYEAQ (reference sequence). The CDR3 has 13 amino acids. The CDR3 DNA reads TGTGCCAGCAGCTGGGGGGGCAACAATGAGCAGTTCTTC. It codes for CASSWGGNNEQFF.

V gene TRBV7-7 combines with J gene TRBJ2-7; D is unresolved. V gave up 1 base and J gave up 4 bases, with 8 bases separating them. The germline CDR1 and CDR2 sequences are SSHAT and FNYEAQ (reference sequence). The CDR3 has 13 amino acids. CDR3 DNA sequence: TGTGCCAGCAGCTTAGACGAGAGGTACGAGCAGTACTTC. Translated, it gives CASSLDERYEQYF.

About this clone: This sample also contains other DNA sequences that code for the same CDR3. The V gene is TRBV15, the J gene TRBJ1-5; D gene ambiguous. Germline CDR1 reads LNHNV; CDR2 reads YYDKDF (reference sequence). The CDR3 contains 15 residues. Trimming took 0 bases from V and 4 from J, leaving 10 bases between them. CDR3 coding DNA: TGTGCCACCAGCAGAGACAGAGGTCGGAATCAGCCCCAGCATTTT. It translates to CATSRDRGRNQPQHF.

The chain recombines TRBV18 with TRBJ1-2, with 8 bases identical to TRBD1. The CDR3 is 15 amino acids. After removal of 5 bases from V and 2 bases from J, the junction contained 7 bases not matched to a gene. Germline V gene lookup returns CDR1 KGHSH and CDR2 LQKENI. CDR3: CASSAIGQGNYGYTF. The CDR3, as DNA: TGTGCCAGCTCAGCTATCGGACAGGGAAACTATGGCTACACCTTC.

A single count supports this clone. The chain recombines TRBV6-1 with TRBJ1-2, with D perhaps TRBD1 (5 bases). The CDR3 has 15 residues. Looked up from germline, CDR1 is MNHNS and CDR2 is SASEGT. Trimming stripped 3 bases from V and 8 bases from J, with 19 bases between. For the CDR3, the DNA is TGTGCCAGCAGTGACCTCACAGGTTCTATGGGGGGCTACACCTTC. It specifies CASSDLTGSMGGYTF.

The chain is built from TRBV2 and TRBJ2-5, with D maybe TRBD2 (7 bases). Trimming took off 0 bases at V and 5 bases at J, with 13 bases between the two ends. This CDR3 has 15 residues. From germline, CDR1 is SNHLY and CDR2 FYNNEI. CDR3 nucleotides: TGTGCCAGCAGTGAAGCCATAGAGGGGGGGGAGACCCAGTACTTC. Translated: CASSEAIEGGETQYF.

This clone has just a few counts. The V gene is TRBV27, the J gene TRBJ1-2; D gene unclear. CDR3 length: 15 residues. V was trimmed by 3 bases and J by 3 bases, leaving 14 bases between them. Germline V gene lookup returns CDR1 MNHEY and CDR2 SMNVEV (reference sequence). CDR3 DNA sequence: TGTGCCAGCAGTTTCGGGGAGGGTTCATACTATGGCTACACCTTC. It specifies CASSFGEGSYYGYTF.

The gene calls are TRBV25-1 and TRBJ2-7, with D hard to call. The length of the CDR3 is 13 residues. Trimming left V 3 bases short and J 0 bases short, with 6 bases between. The germline gives CDR1 MGHDK, CDR2 SYGVNS. The CDR3 reads CASSEVGSYEQYF. In DNA form, the CDR3 reads TGTGCCAGCAGTGAGGTCGGCTCCTACGAGCAGTACTTC.

The rearrangement links TRBV2 to TRBJ2-7; D might be TRBD2 (5 bases). The CDR3 loop spans 14 amino acids. The germline V and J ends were trimmed by 6 bases and 2 bases, with 14 bases remaining between them. Germline assignment: CDR1 SNHLY and CDR2 FYNNEI. CDR3 loop: CASREGTGTYEQYF. The CDR3, as DNA: TGTGCCAGCAGAGAGGGAACGGGAACCTACGAGCAGTACTTC. Full variable domain (missing parts from reference TRBV2 and TRBJ2-7): EPEVTQTPSHQVTQMGQEVILRCVPISNHLYFYWYRQILGQKVEFLVSFYNNEISEKSEIFDDQFSVERPDGSNFTLKIRSTKLEDSAMYFCASREGTGTYEQYFGPGTRLTVT.

This clone was counted a few times. This chain uses TRBV7-8 with TRBJ1-1, with D possibly matching TRBD1 (6 bases). Germline CDR1 is SGHVS and CDR2 is FQNEAQ. The CDR3 loop spans 12 amino acids. Trimming left V 5 bases short and J 6 bases short, with 10 bases between. CDR3: CASSRTVAEAFF. The CDR3 DNA reads as TGTGCCAGCAGCAGGACAGTCGCTGAAGCTTTCTTT. Full variable domain (outside the CDR3, taken from reference TRBV7-8 and TRBJ1-1): GAGVSQSPRYKVAKRGQDVALRCDPISGHVSLFWYQQALGQGPEFLTYFQNEAQLDKSGLPSDRFFAERPEGSVSTLKIQRTQQEDSAVYLCASSRTVAEAFFGQGTRLTVV.

V usage is TRBV5-5 and J usage is TRBJ2-2; possible D gene TRBD2, 6 bases. The V gene lost 3 bases and the J gene lost 3 bases, with 12 bases spanning the gap. The V gene's germline CDR1 is SGHKS and CDR2 YYEKEE (reference sequence). The CDR3 totals 15 residues. The CDR3 region has the DNA TGTGCCAGCAGCTCAGCCGGGACTTACACCGGGGAGCTGTTTTTT. It translates to CASSSAGTYTGELFF.

The CDR3: CAWGQGRLYQETQYF. CDR3 DNA sequence: TGTGCCTGGGGGCAGGGGCGGTTGTACCAAGAGACCCAGTACTTC. This chain joins TRBV30 and TRBJ2-5; TRBD1 might be the D (6 bases). Trimming cost V 5 bases and J 0 bases, with 16 bases left between them. Looked up from germline, CDR1 is GTSNPN and CDR2 is SVGIG (reference sequence). The CDR3 totals 15 residues.

The rearrangement joins TRBV30 to TRBJ1-4; TRBD1 agrees at 7 bases. This CDR3 region has 14 residues. CDR1 GTSNPN and CDR2 SVGIG come from the germline V gene (reference sequence). V lost 3 bases, J lost 6 bases, and 7 bases stayed unmatched. The CDR3 DNA sequence: TGTGCCTGGAGCTCCCAGGGGGGCGATGAAAAACTGTTTTTT. Residues: CAWSSQGGDEKLFF.

The gene calls are TRBV11-2 and TRBJ2-1; TRBD2 agrees at 8 bases. J lost 7 bases, V lost 1 base, and 9 bases had no gene match. Germline V gene lookup returns CDR1 SGHAT and CDR2 FQNNGV. The CDR3 has 16 amino acids. Written as DNA, the CDR3 is TGTGCCAGCAGCTTAGTCATCGGGGGGGCCAGGAATGAGCAGTTCTTC. Residues: CASSLVIGGARNEQFF.

A word on this clone: Other nucleotide sequences from this sample produce the same CDR3. The V gene is TRBV19, the J gene TRBJ1-1, with D possibly TRBD1 on 5 matching bases. The CDR3 is 14 amino acids. CDR1 and CDR2 (germline): LNHDA, SQIVND (reference sequence). Trimming took off 4 bases at V and 1 base at J, with 10 bases between the two ends. The CDR3 here is CASSTQGPNTEAFF. The DNA for the CDR3 is TGTGCCAGTAGTACGCAGGGCCCGAACACTGAAGCTTTCTTT. The variable domain in full, with the rest retrieved from reference TRBV19 and TRBJ1-1, is DGGITQSPKYLFRKEGQNVTLSCEQNLNHDAMYWYRQDPGQGLRLIYYSQIVNDFQKGDIAEGYSVSREKKESFPLTVTSAQKNPTAFYLCASSTQGPNTEAFFGQGTRLTVV.

V and J are TRBV4-1 and TRBJ2-3, with 13 positions matching TRBD2. CDR3 length equals 16 residues. Germline CDR1 MGHRA, CDR2 YSYEKL. The trim removed 6 bases at V and 9 bases at J, leaving 12 bases unmatched. The CDR3 nucleotides read TGCGCCAGCAGTCAACCGGGACTAGCGGGACCCGGGACGCAGTATTTT. Protein: CASSQPGLAGPGTQYF.